A selection of T cell receptor beta chains follows, all from one sample in a study of vaccination and CD4 T cells after COVID-19. TCRdb itself ran the PCR reads through MiXCR, one entry per CDR3 protein. This table holds around 21,000 distinct CDR3 sequences, over 40% found once. Their antigens remain unidentified. This specimen consisted of CD4+ T cells from blood, cultured in vitro, obtained after SARS-CoV-2 vaccination. The receptor source for this set is a human donor who had recovered from COVID-19. Both conserved end residues are part of each CDR3. A D gene is named only where the DNA matches it firmly. Clone size is shown for a subset of rows, as once, few, many or a class of expanded clone.

TRBD1,TRBJ1-5,TRBV7-2,-,TGTGCCAGCAGCCTACCCGGACAGGGAAGCAATCAGCCCCAGCATTTT,CASSLPGQGSNQPQHF
TRBD2,TRBJ2-6,TRBV28,-,TGTGCCAGCAGTTCGGGGGGCTCTGGGGCCAACGTCCTGACTTTC,CASSSGGSGANVLTF
TRBD1,TRBJ2-3,TRBV7-2,-,TGTGCCAGCAGCTTAACCAGGGGGTGGACAGATACGCAGTATTTT,CASSLTRGWTDTQYF
-,TRBJ1-1,TRBV19,-,TGTGCCAGTAGTTCGCCCCCCGGAACAAGTAACACTGAAGCTTTCTTT,CASSSPPGTSNTEAFF
-,TRBJ1-4,TRBV7-6,-,TGTGCCAGCAGCTTAGCGTCAGGGCCCAATGAAAAACTGTTTTTT,CASSLASGPNEKLFF
-,TRBJ1-2,TRBV4-3,once,TGCGCCAGCAGCCAAGAGGGCAGGGACTATGGCTACACCTTC,CASSQEGRDYGYTF
TRBD2,TRBJ2-1,TRBV7-2,-,TGTGCCAGCAGCACCAGCGGGAGAAGAAATGAGCAGTTCTTC,CASSTSGRRNEQFF
TRBD2,TRBJ2-1,TRBV20-1,-,TGCAGTGCTCAACGGGGGGTTTCCAATGAGCAGTTCTTC,CSAQRGVSNEQFF
-,TRBJ2-3,TRBV11-2,-,TGTGCCAGCAGCTTCGGCGGATTAAGCACAGATACGCAGTATTTT,CASSFGGLSTDTQYF
TRBD1,TRBJ1-6,TRBV24-1,-,TGTGCCACCAGTGATCTCCCCGGGGGACAGGGCCGCCCCTATAATTCACCCCTCCACTTT,CATSDLPGGQGRPYNSPLHF
TRBD1,TRBJ1-1,TRBV4-3,once,TGCGCCAGCAGCCAAGATAGTCTGAGCGGACAGGGAGGAGGCACTGAAGCTTTCTTT,CASSQDSLSGQGGGTEAFF
-,TRBJ2-5,TRBV6-2/TRBV6-3,-,TGTGCCAGCAGTCAGGGGGGGACCCAGTACTTC,CASSQGGTQYF
TRBD1,TRBJ2-7,TRBV7-2,-,TGTGCCAGCAGCTTAGCGGGGGGACAGGCTTCCTACGAGCAGTACTTC,CASSLAGGQASYEQYF
-,TRBJ2-7,TRBV2,-,TGTGCCAGCAGTTTACGGGGGGCGGGGGAGCAGTACTTC,CASSLRGAGEQYF
-,TRBJ1-6,TRBV27,-,TGTGCCAGCAGTCCCTCCCCCGGGAATCCCTCACCCCTCCACTTT,CASSPSPGNPSPLHF
-,TRBJ1-1,TRBV25-1,few,TGTGCCAGCAGTGTACTAAGTCGAGCTTTCTTT,CASSVLSRAFF
TRBD2,TRBJ2-5,TRBV11-3,-,TGTGCCAGCAGCTTAGATGGGGGGGAACAAGAGACCCAGTACTTC,CASSLDGGEQETQYF
-,TRBJ2-3,TRBV12-3/TRBV12-4,-,TGTGCCAGCAGTTCCGTGAGAGATACGCAGTATTTT,CASSSVRDTQYF
-,TRBJ2-2,TRBV20-1,once,TGCAGTGCTAGAGGCCCGATCGGGGAGCTGTTTTTT,CSARGPIGELFF
-,TRBJ1-6,TRBV5-8,few,TGTGCCAGCAGCTTGGAAGGGAGGGATTCACCCCTCCACTTT,CASSLEGRDSPLHF
TRBD1,TRBJ2-5,TRBV7-2,once,TGTGCCAGCAGCTCACACAGGGGGCAAGAGACCCAGTACTTC,CASSSHRGQETQYF
-,TRBJ2-3,TRBV4-3,-,TGCGCCAGCAGCCAAGAAAGAGGGGGGGCCACAGATACGCAGTATTTT,CASSQERGGATDTQYF
-,TRBJ2-5,TRBV10-3,few,TGTGCCATCAGTTCTATCAGGGAGCGGGAGACCCAGTACTTC,CAISSIRERETQYF
-,TRBJ1-3,TRBV20-1,-,TGCAGTGCTAGAGATGCGGGGCCAAATGCTGGAAACACCATATATTTT,CSARDAGPNAGNTIYF
-,TRBJ1-2,TRBV7-2,-,TGTGCCAGCAGCTTAGAGGTGGGCAGGCACTATGGCTACACCTTC,CASSLEVGRHYGYTF
-,TRBJ2-1,TRBV27,-,TGTGCCAGCAGACCAGCGGACAGTGTCGGCAATGAGCAGTTCTTC,CASRPADSVGNEQFF
TRBD1,TRBJ2-3,TRBV7-2,-,TGTGCCAGCAGCTTAGACAGGGGTCTCAGCACAGATACGCAGTATTTT,CASSLDRGLSTDTQYF
-,TRBJ1-1,TRBV28,-,TGTGCCAGCAGTTTAGGGGCCTCCTTGAACACTGAAGCTTTCTTT,CASSLGASLNTEAFF
-,TRBJ1-1,TRBV6-1,few,TGTGCCAGCAGTGGACAGTACACTGAAGCTTTCTTT,CASSGQYTEAFF
-,TRBJ1-1,TRBV20-1,-,TGCAGTGCTAGGAGACAGGTTGTGGGGAACACTGAAGCTTTCTTT,CSARRQVVGNTEAFF
TRBD1,TRBJ1-6,TRBV28,once,TGTGCCAGCAGTTTCTTGACAGGGAGTTCACCCCTCCACTTT,CASSFLTGSSPLHF
-,TRBJ2-2,TRBV27,-,TGTGCCAGCAGTTGGGGATGGCAGAACACCGGGGAGCTGTTTTTT,CASSWGWQNTGELFF
-,TRBJ2-7,TRBV11-3,-,TGTGCCAGCAGCTTAGTCAGGGCAACCTACGAGCAGTACTTC,CASSLVRATYEQYF
-,TRBJ1-1,TRBV6-1,-,TGTGCCAGCATCCTGAACACTGAAGCTTTCTTT,CASILNTEAFF
-,TRBJ2-5,TRBV30,-,TGTGCCTGGAGCGGCTACCAAGAGACCCAGTACTTC,CAWSGYQETQYF
-,TRBJ2-7,TRBV6-1,few,TGTGCCAGCCAGACCCAAGGTGATGACTCCTACGAGCAGTACTTC,CASQTQGDDSYEQYF
-,TRBJ1-1,TRBV5-3,-,TGTGCCAGCAGCTTGTACGGATATGGAGCTTTCTTT,CASSLYGYGAFF
-,TRBJ2-1,TRBV11-2,once,TGTGCCAGCAGCTTAGGCGACAGCTACAATGAGCAGTTCTTC,CASSLGDSYNEQFF
-,TRBJ1-2,TRBV10-1,-,TGCGCCAGCACCATGGAGGCCGACACCCTTGGCTACACCTTC,CASTMEADTLGYTF
-,TRBJ1-5,TRBV19,few,TGTGCCAGTAGGCTTCAGGGTGTTAATCAGCCCCAGCATTTT,CASRLQGVNQPQHF
-,TRBJ1-5,TRBV7-2,-,TGTGCCAGCAGCTTAGTACCGGCGTTGGGTCAGCCCCAGCATTTT,CASSLVPALGQPQHF
-,TRBJ2-3,TRBV20-1,-,TGCAGTGCGGATGGGGGAGAATGGGGGGCAGATACGCAGTATTTT,CSADGGEWGADTQYF
-,TRBJ1-5,TRBV18,-,TGTGCCAGCTCACCATCCCGGGGTAGCAATCAGCCCCAGCATTTT,CASSPSRGSNQPQHF